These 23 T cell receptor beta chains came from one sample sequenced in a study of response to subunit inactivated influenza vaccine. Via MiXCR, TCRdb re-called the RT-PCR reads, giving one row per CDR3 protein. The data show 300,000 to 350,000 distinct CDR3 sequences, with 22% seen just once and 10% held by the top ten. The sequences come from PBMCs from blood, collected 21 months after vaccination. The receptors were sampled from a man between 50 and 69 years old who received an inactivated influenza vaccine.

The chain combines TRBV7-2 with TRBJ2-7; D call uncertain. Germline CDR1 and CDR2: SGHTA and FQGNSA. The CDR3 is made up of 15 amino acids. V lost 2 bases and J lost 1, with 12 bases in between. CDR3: CASSLYLHHSYEQYF. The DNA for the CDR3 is TGTGCCAGCAGCTTATACCTTCATCATTCCTACGAGCAGTACTTC.

CDR3 nucleotides: TGTGCCAGCAGCTTAGGGCGGGGGGGGATCTACGAGCAGTACTTC. This sequence encodes CASSLGRGGIYEQYF. This chain uses TRBV7-2 with TRBJ2-7, with 9 positions matching TRBD2. Germline CDR1 and CDR2: SGHTA and FQGNSA. The ends lost 1 base at V and 3 bases at J; junction bases unmatched: 4. The length of the CDR3 is 15 residues.

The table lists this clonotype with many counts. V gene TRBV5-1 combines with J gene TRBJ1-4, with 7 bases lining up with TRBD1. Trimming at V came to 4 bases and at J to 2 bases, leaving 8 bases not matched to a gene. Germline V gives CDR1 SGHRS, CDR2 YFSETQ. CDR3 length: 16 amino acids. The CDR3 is CASSAGQAGTNEKLFF. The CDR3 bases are TGCGCCAGCAGCGCCGGACAGGCGGGTACTAATGAAAAACTGTTTTTT.

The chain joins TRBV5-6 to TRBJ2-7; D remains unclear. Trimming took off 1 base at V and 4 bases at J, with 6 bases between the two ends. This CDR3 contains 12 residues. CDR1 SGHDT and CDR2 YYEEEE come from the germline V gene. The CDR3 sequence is CASSLMGYEQYF. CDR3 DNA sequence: TGTGCCAGCAGCTTGATGGGGTACGAGCAGTACTTC.

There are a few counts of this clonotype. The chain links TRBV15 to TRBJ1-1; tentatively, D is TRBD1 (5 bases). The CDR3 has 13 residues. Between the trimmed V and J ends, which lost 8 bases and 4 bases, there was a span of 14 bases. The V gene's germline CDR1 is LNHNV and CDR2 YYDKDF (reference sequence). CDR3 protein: CATGGDTLTEAFF. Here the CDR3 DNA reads TGTGCCACCGGGGGAGACACTCTCACTGAAGCTTTCTTT.

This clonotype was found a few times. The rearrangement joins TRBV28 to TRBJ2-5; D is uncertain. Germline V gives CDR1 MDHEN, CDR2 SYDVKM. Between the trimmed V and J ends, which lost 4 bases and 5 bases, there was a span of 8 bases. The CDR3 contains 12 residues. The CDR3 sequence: CASSSVLETQYF. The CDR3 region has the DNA TGTGCCAGCAGTTCCGTATTGGAGACCCAGTACTTC.

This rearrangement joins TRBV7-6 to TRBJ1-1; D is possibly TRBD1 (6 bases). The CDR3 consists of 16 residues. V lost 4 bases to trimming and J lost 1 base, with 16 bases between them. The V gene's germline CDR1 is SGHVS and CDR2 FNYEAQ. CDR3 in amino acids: CASSSLSETGNTEAFF. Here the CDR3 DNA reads TGTGCCAGCAGCTCACTTTCTGAGACAGGGAACACTGAAGCTTTCTTT.

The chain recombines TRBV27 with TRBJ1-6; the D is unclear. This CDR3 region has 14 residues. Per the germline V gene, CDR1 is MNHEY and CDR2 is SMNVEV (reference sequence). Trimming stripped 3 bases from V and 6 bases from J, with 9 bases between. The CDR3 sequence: CASSFRELNSPLHF. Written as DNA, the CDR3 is TGTGCCAGCAGTTTCCGGGAGCTTAATTCACCCCTCCACTTT.

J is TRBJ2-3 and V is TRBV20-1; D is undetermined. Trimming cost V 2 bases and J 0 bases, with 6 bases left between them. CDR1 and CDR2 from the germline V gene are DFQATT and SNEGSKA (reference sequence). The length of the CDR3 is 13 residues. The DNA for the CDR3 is TGCAGTGCTAGAAAGCTGAGCACAGATACGCAGTATTTT. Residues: CSARKLSTDTQYF.

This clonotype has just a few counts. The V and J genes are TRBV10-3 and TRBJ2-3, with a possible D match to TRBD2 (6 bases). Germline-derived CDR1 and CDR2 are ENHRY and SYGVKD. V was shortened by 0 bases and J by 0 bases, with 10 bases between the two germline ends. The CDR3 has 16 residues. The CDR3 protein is CAISESSGDSTDTQYF. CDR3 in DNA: TGTGCCATCAGTGAGTCGTCGGGGGATAGCACAGATACGCAGTATTTT.

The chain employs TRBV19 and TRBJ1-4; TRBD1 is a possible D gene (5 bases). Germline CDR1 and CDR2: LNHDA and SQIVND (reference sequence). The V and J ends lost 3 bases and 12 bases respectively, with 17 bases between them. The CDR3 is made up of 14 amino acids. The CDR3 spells CASSILPPGAELFF. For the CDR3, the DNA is TGTGCCAGTAGTATTCTGCCCCCCGGGGCGGAACTGTTTTTT.

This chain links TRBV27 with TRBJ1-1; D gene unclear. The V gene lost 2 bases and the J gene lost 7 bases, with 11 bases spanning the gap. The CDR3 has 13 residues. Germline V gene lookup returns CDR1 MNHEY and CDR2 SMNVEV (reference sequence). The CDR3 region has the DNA TGTGCCAGCAGTTTAGGCAGGAGCTTTGAAGCTTTCTTT. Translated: CASSLGRSFEAFF.

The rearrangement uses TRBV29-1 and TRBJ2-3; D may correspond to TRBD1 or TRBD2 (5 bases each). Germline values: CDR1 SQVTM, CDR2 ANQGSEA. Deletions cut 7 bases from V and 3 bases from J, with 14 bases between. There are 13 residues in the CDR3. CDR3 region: CSARDQRTDTQYF. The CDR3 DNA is TGCAGCGCCCGGGACCAAAGGACAGATACGCAGTATTTT.

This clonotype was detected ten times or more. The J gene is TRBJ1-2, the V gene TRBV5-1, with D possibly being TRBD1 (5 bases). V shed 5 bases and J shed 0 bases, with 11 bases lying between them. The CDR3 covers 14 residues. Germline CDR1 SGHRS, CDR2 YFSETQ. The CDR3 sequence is CASRQGTANYGYTF. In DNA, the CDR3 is TGCGCCAGCAGACAAGGGACGGCTAACTATGGCTACACCTTC.

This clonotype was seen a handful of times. CDR3 in amino acids: CASSMRRENTEAFF. As DNA, the CDR3 is TGTGCCAGTAGTATGAGAAGGGAAAACACTGAAGCTTTCTTT. The J gene is TRBJ1-1, the V gene TRBV19; D is unresolved. CDR1 and CDR2 from the germline V gene are LNHDA and SQIVND (reference sequence). V was trimmed by 3 bases and J by 2 bases, leaving 10 bases between them. This CDR3 has 14 amino acids.

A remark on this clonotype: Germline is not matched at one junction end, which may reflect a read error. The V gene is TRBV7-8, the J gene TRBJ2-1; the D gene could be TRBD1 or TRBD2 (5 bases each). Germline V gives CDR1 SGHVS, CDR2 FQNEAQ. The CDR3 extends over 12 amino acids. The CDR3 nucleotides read TGTGCCAGCAGCTACTTGGGGGTTGAGGAGTTCTTC. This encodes CASSYLGVEEFF.

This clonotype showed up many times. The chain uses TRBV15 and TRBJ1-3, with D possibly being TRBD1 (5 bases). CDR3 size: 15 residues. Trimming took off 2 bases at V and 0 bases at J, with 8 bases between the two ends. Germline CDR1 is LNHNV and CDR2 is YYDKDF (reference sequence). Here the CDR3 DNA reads TGTGCCACCAGCAGACTGACAGACTCTGGAAACACCATATATTTT. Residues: CATSRLTDSGNTIYF.

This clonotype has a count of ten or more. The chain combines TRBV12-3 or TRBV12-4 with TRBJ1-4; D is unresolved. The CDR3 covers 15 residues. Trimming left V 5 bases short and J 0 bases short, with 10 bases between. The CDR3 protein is CASSPGGTTNEKLFF. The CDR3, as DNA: TGTGCCAGCAGTCCCGGAGGTACAACTAATGAAAAACTGTTTTTT.

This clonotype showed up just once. CDR3 bases: TGCAGTGCTAGGCTAGCGGGGGTGATCCAGTACTTC. Translated: CSARLAGVIQYF. This rearrangement joins TRBV20-1 to TRBJ2-5; 10 bases are a match to TRBD2. The V gene end was trimmed by 3 bases and the J gene end by 10 bases; junction bases not matched to a gene: 5. Germline CDR1 and CDR2: DFQATT and SNEGSKA (reference sequence). The CDR3 runs to 12 residues.

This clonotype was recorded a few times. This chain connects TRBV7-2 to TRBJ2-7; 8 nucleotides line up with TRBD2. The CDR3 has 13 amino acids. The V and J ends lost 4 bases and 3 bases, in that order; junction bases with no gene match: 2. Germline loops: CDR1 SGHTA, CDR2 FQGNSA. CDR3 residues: CASSSGRGYEQYF. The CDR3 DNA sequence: TGTGCCAGCAGCTCCGGGAGGGGCTACGAGCAGTACTTC.

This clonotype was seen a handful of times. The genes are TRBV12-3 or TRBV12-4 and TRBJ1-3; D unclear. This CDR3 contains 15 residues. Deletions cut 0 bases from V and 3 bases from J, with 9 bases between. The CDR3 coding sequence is TGTGCCAGCAGTTTAGCGGCCTTACGTGGAAACACCATATATTTT. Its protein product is CASSLAALRGNTIYF.

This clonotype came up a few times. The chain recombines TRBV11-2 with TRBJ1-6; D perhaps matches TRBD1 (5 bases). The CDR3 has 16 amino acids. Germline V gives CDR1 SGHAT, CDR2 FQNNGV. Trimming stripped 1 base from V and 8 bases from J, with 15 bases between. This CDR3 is CASSLVGGRADSPLHF. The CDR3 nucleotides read TGTGCCAGCAGCTTAGTAGGAGGCAGGGCGGATTCACCCCTCCACTTT.

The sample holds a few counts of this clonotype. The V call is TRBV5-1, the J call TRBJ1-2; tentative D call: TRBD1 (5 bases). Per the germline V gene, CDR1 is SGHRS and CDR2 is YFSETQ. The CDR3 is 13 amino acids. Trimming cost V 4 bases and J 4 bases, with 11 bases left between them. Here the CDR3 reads CASSAQEFYGYTF. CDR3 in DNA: TGCGCCAGCAGCGCACAGGAATTCTATGGCTACACCTTC.